These T cell receptor beta chains were read from a single sample in a study of long-term antiretroviral therapy in people with HIV. The table came from immunoSEQ multiplex PCR; TCRdb's copy has only in-frame clones and leaves some out. The data contain roughly 31,000 clones, 80% to 90% of them seen just once; the ten biggest clones take up less than 8.5%. The sample in question was unsorted PBMCs, obtained roughly 5 years before starting antiretroviral therapy. These receptors all stem from a middle-aged man with HIV. Each CDR3 is given with its conserved first and last residue. The D gene is left open where the match is weak.

cdr3_aa	cdr3_nt	cdr3_length	j_call	v_call	d_call
CASSLGPQTGQETQYF	TGTGCCAGCAGCTTAGGGCCCCAGACAGGACAAGAGACCCAGTACTTC	16	TRBJ2-5	TRBV11-2	-
CASSKGQVLSYEQYF	TGTGCCAGCAGCAAAGGACAGGTTTTAAGTTACGAGCAGTACTTC	15	TRBJ2-7	TRBV7-9	TRBD1
CASSLVGRGETQYF	TGTGCCAGCAGCTTGGTTGGCAGGGGAGAGACCCAGTACTTC	14	TRBJ2-5	TRBV5-5	-
CASSATRGSGNTIYF	TGTGCCAGCAGTGCCACCAGAGGCTCTGGAAACACCATATATTTT	15	TRBJ1-3	TRBV2	-
CASSLAGLGSYEQYF	TGTGCCAGCAGCTTAGCGGGACTAGGGTCCTACGAGCAGTACTTC	15	TRBJ2-7	TRBV7-6	TRBD2
CRGASSQPQHF	TGCAGGGGGGCGAGTAGCCAGCCCCAGCATTTT	11	TRBJ1-5	TRBV20-1	-
CASSFGGSRGRAHEQYF	TGTGCCAGCAGTTTCGGGGGTTCGCGCGGGAGGGCCCACGAGCAGTACTTC	17	TRBJ2-7	TRBV7-2	TRBD2
CASSVAPVYNEQFF	TGTGCCAGCAGCGTAGCGCCGGTCTACAATGAGCAGTTCTTC	14	TRBJ2-1	TRBV9	-
CASSPLDTQYF	TGTGCCAGCAGCCCCCTAGATACGCAGTATTTT	11	TRBJ2-3	TRBV7-9	-
CAWRDRSRGSYNEQFF	TGTGCCTGGAGGGATCGAAGCCGGGGCTCCTACAATGAGCAGTTCTTC	16	TRBJ2-1	TRBV30	-